The TCR beta chain under discussion was sequenced for a study of CXCR3-negative and CXCR3-positive naive CD8 T cells (dated by TCRdb to between 2018 and 2021). Concerning the study at large: In total, about 135 million TRB reads were obtained, which works out to roughly 1.5 +/- 0.3 million reads per library. Data from roughly eleven donors, pooled across two independent experiments, went into the diversity and physicochemical repertoire analyses. The TRBV-TRBJ cluster analysis covered naive subsets from 5 or 6 donors and memory cells from 3 donors. The paper as a whole reports these results and caveats: TRB CDR3s from CXCR3-positive naive cells showed higher hydrophobicity (lower Kidera factor 4), lower energy, and higher strength and volume indices than CXCR3-negative naive cells. Repertoire diversity was comparably high in both naive subsets but much lower in memory CD8+ T cells. Similar TRBV-TRBJ usage was shown by naive CXCR3-negative and CXCR3-positive cells from the same donor, whereas distinct patterns were shown by memory cells. Surface CD5, linked to self-reactivity in mice, was comparable between naive subsets; TCR interaction strength was therefore also inferred from TRB CDR3 physicochemical properties. CXCR3 expression partially decreased after cryopreservation, so most assays used freshly isolated PBMCs.

Each CD8+ T cell subset was flow-sorted in triplicate, and a few hundred thousand cells per subset were placed directly into RLT lysis buffer. To exclude memory contaminants, naive CD8+ T cells were stringently defined as CD45RO-CCR7+CD27+CD95-. Peripheral blood mononuclear cells were isolated from buffy coats by standard density gradient centrifugation. Naive CXCR3-negative and CXCR3-positive CD8+ T cells were flow-sorted on a FACSAria III. Total RNA was extracted from sorted cells with an RNeasy Mini Kit. The sample was run on a NextSeq 550. The Human TCR Profiling Kit (MiLaboratory) was used to make UMI-labeled 5' RACE TRB cDNA libraries. cDNA synthesis used the entire amount of extracted RNA, and PCR amplification then used the entire amount of cDNA produced. Libraries were prepared in parallel with an identical number of PCR cycles. On the authors' methods: MIGEC and MiXCR extracted about 50,000 +/- 9,200 unique UMI-labeled TRB cDNA molecules per library, requiring at least two reads per UMI. An average of about 40,000 +/- 10,000 functional in-frame TRB CDR3 nucleotide clonotypes without stop codons was found per library. After downsampling to 5000 UMI-labeled TRB molecules per sample, diversity metrics such as normalized Shannon-Wiener and Chao1 were calculated in VDJtools. VDJtools computed clonotype-size-weighted physicochemical properties of the central five CDR3 residues: interaction energy, strength, volume and Kidera factor 4. Once TCRdb had reprocessed the reads, it stored one entry per CDR3 protein sequence and supplied no DNA. The V and J calls were not made by the authors but by TCRdb's processing. The table for this sample shows about 5,600 distinct CDR3 sequences. The top ten hold about 1.7% of the sample.

In regard to this clonotype: Its antigen target is currently unknown.

Inclusive of the bounding cysteine and phenylalanine, the CDR3 is 15 residues long. Only the protein is on record. From a lookup of the germline V gene, CDR1 and CDR2 are SGDLS and YYNGEE. The receptor's source is a human donor in good health. Some clones in this sample may be carry-over from other donors' samples. Sample: naive CXCR3- CD8+ T cells from blood. The cell subset or site label, as the study defines it: CD45RO-CCR7+CD27+CD95- naive CD8+ T cells lacking CXCR3 (TNR3-). The receptor chain draws on TRBV9 and TRBJ1-2; TCRdb gives TRBD1 as the D gene, but with no DNA this cannot be confirmed. The CDR3 corresponds to CASSGTGQLAYGYTF.